These 23 T cell receptor beta chains were all obtained from the same sample, sequenced in a study of blood T cell repertoires in COVID-19. Assay: immunoSEQ multiplex PCR; the TCRdb copy retains only in-frame clones and omits some. The table records about 190,000 clones, roughly 87% of them present only once. Sequencing was carried out using peripheral blood. These receptors came from a woman aged 40 to 50 with acute or convalescent COVID-19.

V and J are TRBV7-9 and TRBJ2-7; TRBD1 matches at 8 bases. The V segment lost 7 bases and the J segment 7 bases; nucleotides outside the gene matches: 12. Germline lookup yields CDR1 SEHNR and CDR2 FQNEAQ (reference sequence). This CDR3 spans 14 amino acids. The CDR3 DNA sequence: TGTGCCAGCACACAACAGGGGGATTTGGTTGAGCAGTACTTC. Its protein product is CASTQQGDLVEQYF.

V and J are TRBV7-9 and TRBJ2-1, with D perhaps TRBD2 (6 bases). Trimming removed 11 bases from V and 4 bases from J, with 21 bases in between. Germline values: CDR1 SEHNR, CDR2 FQNEAQ (reference sequence). This CDR3 is 15 amino acids long. CDR3 nucleotides: TGTGCCGACATGGACGGGCGGGGTGGTTACAATGAGCAGTTCTTC. This translates into CADMDGRGGYNEQFF.

The chain carries TRBV5-4 and TRBJ2-3; maybe TRBD2 (5 bases). The CDR3 runs to 13 residues. The germline V gene has CDR1 SGHNT and CDR2 YYREEE (reference sequence). With 4 bases removed from V and 14 bases from J, the gap between germline ends came to 20 bases. The chain's CDR3 is CASSPRGPLPPYF. In DNA form, the CDR3 reads TGTGCCAGCAGCCCGCGAGGGCCACTTCCCCCGTATTTT.

The chain joins TRBV2 to TRBJ2-7; 7 bases are a match to TRBD1. Unmatched junction bases numbered 5, after V lost 7 bases and J lost 2 bases. The CDR3 has 13 residues. The germline gives CDR1 SNHLY, CDR2 FYNNEI. The CDR3 sequence is CASKGQGAYEQYF. CDR3 in DNA: TGTGCCAGCAAGGGCCAGGGGGCCTACGAGCAGTACTTC.

The CDR3 spells CASSLEVRGNTGELFF. CDR3 nucleotides: TGTGCCAGCAGCTTAGAGGTTCGGGGGAACACCGGGGAGCTGTTTTTT. The chain uses TRBV7-2 and TRBJ2-2, with D maybe TRBD2 (5 bases). Trimming removed 1 base from V and 1 base from J, with 10 bases in between. The CDR3 is made up of 16 amino acids. The germline gives CDR1 SGHTA, CDR2 FQGNSA.

The chain employs TRBV3-1 (or the pseudogene TRBV3-2) and TRBJ1-1; 7 nucleotides align to TRBD1. The CDR3 totals 14 residues. The J segment lost 6 bases and the V segment lost 2 bases, leaving 6 bases of the junction unmatched. The V gene's germline CDR1 is LGHDT and CDR2 YNNKEL (reference sequence). The CDR3 sequence: CASSQNRGQSEAFF. The DNA for the CDR3 is TGTGCCAGCAGCCAAAACAGGGGTCAATCTGAAGCTTTCTTT.

This chain links TRBV27 with TRBJ2-1, with 16 nucleotides matching TRBD2. Trimming cost V 5 bases and J 7 bases; bases outside gene matches: 2. Germline CDR1 and CDR2: MNHEY and SMNVEV (reference sequence). This CDR3 region has 15 residues. CDR3 region: CASSQGLAGGNEQFF. The CDR3 region has the DNA TGTGCCAGCAGTCAGGGACTAGCGGGAGGGAATGAGCAGTTCTTC.

V gene TRBV28 combines with J gene TRBJ1-4, with a possible D match to TRBD1 (5 bases). Trimming cost V 3 bases and J 2 bases, with 10 bases left between them. The CDR3 is 15 amino acids. CDR1 and CDR2 from the germline V gene are MDHEN and SYDVKM. As DNA, the CDR3 is TGTGCCAGCAGTTTGTCAGGGTCCACTAATGAAAAACTGTTTTTT. Translated: CASSLSGSTNEKLFF.

J is TRBJ1-1 and V is TRBV5-5; D is unclear. CDR1 is SGHKS and CDR2 is YYEKEE in the germline V gene (reference sequence). The V end was cut by 4 bases, the J end by 4 bases, with 11 bases between. The CDR3 is 13 amino acids. The DNA of the CDR3 is TGTGCCAGCAGCCCTACAGTCCGCACTGAAGCTTTCTTT. It codes for CASSPTVRTEAFF.

V and J are TRBV14 and TRBJ2-1, with unresolved D. The V end was cut by 3 bases, the J end by 8 bases, with 14 bases between. Per the germline V gene, CDR1 is SGHDN and CDR2 is FVKESK. This CDR3 comprises 14 residues. The CDR3 is CASSHPYFSDEQFF. For the CDR3, the DNA is TGTGCCAGCAGCCACCCCTACTTTTCGGATGAGCAGTTCTTC.

The chain combines TRBV4-2 with TRBJ2-7, with 7 bases that match TRBD2. The length of the CDR3 is 18 residues. Germline V CDR1 and CDR2: LGHNA, YNFKEQ. V lost 3 bases to trimming and J lost 2 bases; unmatched junction nucleotides: 16. CDR3 amino acids: CASSHTPGGGQGTYEQYF. The CDR3, as DNA: TGTGCCAGCAGCCACACCCCGGGAGGCGGCCAAGGAACCTACGAGCAGTACTTC.

This chain joins TRBV19 and TRBJ1-5, with 7 bases lining up with TRBD1. The trim removed 9 bases at V and 7 bases at J, leaving 9 bases unmatched. Germline CDR1 LNHDA, CDR2 SQIVND (reference sequence). This CDR3 spans 13 amino acids. The CDR3 here is CASFVTGRQPQHF. The CDR3 bases are TGTGCCAGCTTTGTGACAGGGAGGCAGCCCCAGCATTTT. The variable domain in full, completed from reference TRBV19 and TRBJ1-5, reads DGGITQSPKYLFRKEGQNVTLSCEQNLNHDAMYWYRQDPGQGLRLIYYSQIVNDFQKGDIAEGYSVSREKKESFPLTVTSAQKNPTAFYLCASFVTGRQPQHFGDGTRLSIL.

The V gene is TRBV11-2, the J gene TRBJ2-5; D is perhaps TRBD2 (5 bases). CDR1 is SGHAT, CDR2 FQNNGV, per germline. The CDR3 runs 13 residues. Trimming left V 1 base short and J 3 bases short, with 6 bases between. The CDR3 DNA is TGTGCCAGCAGCTTAGGAGCGGAAGAGACCCAGTACTTC. It encodes CASSLGAEETQYF.

J is TRBJ1-4 and V is TRBV5-1; D unclear. V was shortened by 3 bases and J by 0 bases, with 9 bases between the two germline ends. The CDR3 extends over 15 amino acids. From germline, CDR1 is SGHRS and CDR2 YFSETQ. The CDR3 region has the DNA TGCGCCAGCAGCTCGCAGATCTCAACTAATGAAAAACTGTTTTTT. It codes for CASSSQISTNEKLFF.

This rearrangement joins TRBV2 to TRBJ2-3; TRBD2 matches at 12 bases. This CDR3 comprises 16 residues. J gave up 2 bases and V 10 bases, and 10 bases lay outside the gene matches. In germline, CDR1 is SNHLY, CDR2 FYNNEI. The CDR3 sequence: CATPRASGRATDTQYF. The CDR3 DNA follows: TGTGCCACCCCTAGGGCTAGCGGGAGGGCCACAGATACGCAGTATTTT.

The rearrangement links TRBV5-1 to TRBJ2-5, with 8 bases matching TRBD1. The germline V gene encodes CDR1 SGHRS and CDR2 YFSETQ. J lost 5 bases, V lost 3 bases, and 6 bases had no gene match. The CDR3 consists of 14 residues. CDR3 loop: CASSSPGGGETQYF. In nucleotides, the CDR3 is TGCGCCAGCAGCTCACCAGGGGGCGGGGAGACCCAGTACTTC.

The CDR3 coding sequence is TGTGCCAGCGGGCAGGGAAATAACTATGGCTACACCTTC. This gives the protein CASGQGNNYGYTF. The rearrangement uses TRBV28 and TRBJ1-2; D perhaps matches TRBD1 (5 bases). Germline V gene sequence: CDR1 MDHEN, CDR2 SYDVKM. Trimming took off 8 bases at V and 1 base at J, with 11 bases between the two ends. The length of the CDR3 is 13 residues.

This clone turned up a few times. The genes are TRBV10-3 and TRBJ1-1; D is unresolved. The V gene's germline CDR1 is ENHRY and CDR2 SYGVKD. The CDR3 runs 13 residues. Trimming shortened V by 6 bases and J by 5 bases, and 13 bases separated the two germline ends. In DNA, the CDR3 is TGTGCCATCAGCCGGGGAGGTGAAACTGAAGCTTTCTTT. This translates into CAISRGGETEAFF.

The CDR3 region is CSVGQVREKLFF. CDR3 bases: TGCAGCGTTGGACAGGTTAGAGAAAAACTGTTTTTT. The chain is built from TRBV29-1 and TRBJ1-4, with a tentative D call TRBD1 (6 bases). The CDR3 runs 12 residues. V shed 4 bases and J shed 8 bases, with 11 bases lying between them. Germline CDR1 is SQVTM and CDR2 is ANQGSEA.

The rearrangement uses TRBV28 and TRBJ2-2; 13 nucleotides agree with TRBD2. Germline assignment: CDR1 MDHEN and CDR2 SYDVKM. This CDR3 has 17 amino acids. The junction had 10 bases not matched to a gene; V was cut back by 6 bases and J by 6 bases. CDR3 DNA: TGTGCCAGCAGCCTTCGGACTAGCGGGAGTGTCGCCGGGGAGCTGTTTTTT. This gives the protein CASSLRTSGSVAGELFF. The variable domain in full, completed from reference TRBV28 and TRBJ2-2, reads DVKVTQSSRYLVKRTGEKVFLECVQDMDHENMFWYRQDPGLGLRLIYFSYDVKMKEKGDIPEGYSVSREKKERFSLILESASTNQTSMYLCASSLRTSGSVAGELFFGEGSRLTVL.

V and J are TRBV28 and TRBJ1-2, with 8 bases lining up with TRBD1. Germline CDR1 MDHEN, CDR2 SYDVKM. The CDR3 length is 14 residues. V lost 6 bases to trimming and J lost 5 bases; unmatched junction nucleotides: 8. CDR3 nucleotide sequence: TGTGCCAGCAGGAGGACAGGGAATATTTATGGCTACACCTTC. Translated: CASRRTGNIYGYTF.

The chain uses TRBV4-1 and TRBJ1-5, with a weak D call TRBD1 (6 bases). Deletions cut 3 bases from V and 7 bases from J, with 16 bases between. Germline V gene lookup returns CDR1 MGHRA and CDR2 YSYEKL. The length of the CDR3 is 15 residues. CDR3 sequence: CASSQMQTGNQPQHF. The CDR3 nucleotides are TGCGCCAGCAGCCAGATGCAAACAGGGAACCAGCCCCAGCATTTT.

This clone showed up just a few times. The CDR3 is CARSLAGSGAMNTEAFF. In DNA form, the CDR3 reads TGTGCCAGAAGCTTGGCCGGGTCAGGGGCCATGAACACTGAAGCTTTCTTT. The rearrangement links TRBV5-3 to TRBJ1-1, with D perhaps TRBD1 (6 bases). TRBV5-3 is an ORF, with its function uncertain. Trimming left V 0 bases short and J 0 bases short, with 15 bases between. The CDR3 is 17 amino acids.